Only a few counts were recorded for the clone carrying this T cell receptor beta chain. Its antigen remains unidentified. The sample belongs to a study of T-cell memory formation after mild COVID-19. Looking at the study overall: For the most part, TCR clusters were specific to one donor.

Study-wide results and caveats: A subset of responding clones appeared in pre-infection memory, suggesting cross-reactive memory joined. In second-wave clones peaking day 37, SARS-CoV-2 specificity remained unconfirmed.

TCR alpha and TCR beta cDNA libraries with sample barcodes and UMIs came from 5'RACE using constant-segment primers. TCRdb redid the calling of the 5' RACE reads with MiXCR, one entry per CDR3 protein. The table shows about 130,000 distinct CDR3 sequences, with 15% to 20% occurring only once. The sequenced sample consisted of PBMCs or a T cell subset sorted from them (not recorded which). The TCR comes from an adult woman who had mild COVID-19 (a few samples of this study predate the infection). Cell type and time point are not known.

CDR3 nucleotide sequence: TGCGCCAGCAGCCAAGATCGGGCTAGCCTCACAGATACGCAGTATTTT. It specifies CASSQDRASLTDTQYF. The chain is built from TRBV4-1 and TRBJ2-3; perhaps TRBD2 as D (5 bases). Between the trimmed V and J ends, which lost 0 bases and 2 bases, there was a span of 12 bases. CDR1 MGHRA and CDR2 YSYEKL come from the germline V gene. The CDR3 covers 16 residues.